The 9 T cell receptor beta chains below all came from one sample that was sequenced in a study of T cell repertoires in cytomegalovirus infection. TCRdb processed the reads anew with MiXCR; each CDR3 protein has one entry. The table records some 400,000 distinct CDR3 sequences, approximately 31% of them present only once. Sequencing input: PBMCs. These receptors came from a human donor in good health (CMV status not recorded). Some clones in this sample may be carry-over from other donors' samples.

This clonotype turned up a few times. The V gene is TRBV4-2, the J gene TRBJ1-2; the match to TRBD1 covers 7 bases. Germline assignment: CDR1 LGHNA and CDR2 YNFKEQ. The CDR3 length is 16 residues. Trimming removed 0 bases from V and 8 bases from J; junction bases left unmatched: 12. CDR3 sequence: CASSQEALKGAVGYTF. CDR3 in DNA: TGTGCCAGCAGCCAAGAAGCTCTGAAGGGGGCGGTAGGCTACACCTTC.

This clonotype was seen only a few times. The chain uses TRBV7-3 and TRBJ2-2; 10 bases are shared with TRBD1. Losses at the gene ends were 6 bases for V and 1 base for J; bases not matched to a gene: 8. Per the germline V gene, CDR1 is SGHTA and CDR2 is FQGTGA. This CDR3 comprises 17 residues. The DNA for the CDR3 is TGTGCCAGCAGTCCGTTTGGGACAGGGGTGAACACCGGGGAGCTGTTTTTT. Protein: CASSPFGTGVNTGELFF.

This chain joins TRBV5-1 and TRBJ2-1; D is uncertain. The CDR3 runs to 15 residues. V dropped 0 bases and J dropped 0 bases, with 7 bases sitting between them. From germline, CDR1 is SGHRS and CDR2 YFSETQ. CDR3 residues: CASSLGGTSYNEQFF. The CDR3 DNA is TGCGCCAGCAGCTTGGGGGGTACCTCCTACAATGAGCAGTTCTTC.

This clonotype appeared a few times. This chain connects TRBV19 to TRBJ1-5, with a possible D match to TRBD1 (5 bases). The CDR3 is 14 residues long. The V end lost 4 bases, the J end lost 5 bases, and 12 bases lay between the germline ends. Germline V gene sequence: CDR1 LNHDA, CDR2 SQIVND (reference sequence). The CDR3 region is CASSSRVRDQPQHF. The DNA of the CDR3 is TGTGCCAGTAGTAGCAGGGTTCGGGATCAGCCCCAGCATTTT.

Remarks on this clonotype: A much larger clone lies a single base off, so this may be a read error. Written as DNA, the CDR3 is TGTGCCCGCAGCTTAACAGGGAGGGGCAGGGCTCCGTTGCAGTTCTTC. It is translated as CARSLTGRGRAPLQFF. The V gene is TRBV7-3, the J gene TRBJ2-1, with D possibly TRBD2 on 7 matching bases. This CDR3 contains 16 residues. CDR1 and CDR2 (germline): SGHTA, FQGTGA.

The CDR3 DNA reads TGTGCCAGCAGTTTACGTGAGACCAATCAGCCCCAGCATTTT. It specifies CASSLRETNQPQHF. The chain has TRBV28 and TRBJ1-5; D unclear. The germline V and J ends were trimmed by 2 bases and 3 bases, with 8 bases remaining between them. Per germline, CDR1 MDHEN and CDR2 SYDVKM. The CDR3 length is 14 residues.

This clonotype has a count of ten or more. V gene TRBV6-1 combines with J gene TRBJ1-1; no clear D gene. The CDR3 is 14 amino acids. V lost 5 bases and J 10 bases, leaving 20 bases between the germline ends. Per germline, CDR1 MNHNS and CDR2 SASEGT. The CDR3 DNA reads TGTGCCAGCAGTCATTCCCTTGGTGGTGTCGGAGCTTTCTTT. Protein: CASSHSLGGVGAFF.

Concerning this clonotype itself: A much larger clone sits a single nucleotide away, making a read error possible. The V gene is TRBV7-2, the J gene TRBJ1-5; 9 bases map to TRBD1. CDR1 is SGHTA, CDR2 FQGNSA, per germline. The CDR3 is 15 amino acids. In DNA, the CDR3 is TGTGACAGCAGCTCCAGACAGGGGGGGGCTCAGCCCCAGCATTTT. Protein product: CDSSSRQGGAQPQHF.

This clonotype occurred a few times. This chain uses TRBV12-3 or TRBV12-4 with TRBJ2-1; 10 bases map to TRBD2. V shed 5 bases, J shed 3 bases, and the junction held 7 bases outside the gene matches. The CDR3 is 16 residues long. For the CDR3, the DNA is TGTGCCAGCAGTCCCGAAAGCGGGGGGGACTACAATGAGCAGTTCTTC. The encoded protein is CASSPESGGDYNEQFF.